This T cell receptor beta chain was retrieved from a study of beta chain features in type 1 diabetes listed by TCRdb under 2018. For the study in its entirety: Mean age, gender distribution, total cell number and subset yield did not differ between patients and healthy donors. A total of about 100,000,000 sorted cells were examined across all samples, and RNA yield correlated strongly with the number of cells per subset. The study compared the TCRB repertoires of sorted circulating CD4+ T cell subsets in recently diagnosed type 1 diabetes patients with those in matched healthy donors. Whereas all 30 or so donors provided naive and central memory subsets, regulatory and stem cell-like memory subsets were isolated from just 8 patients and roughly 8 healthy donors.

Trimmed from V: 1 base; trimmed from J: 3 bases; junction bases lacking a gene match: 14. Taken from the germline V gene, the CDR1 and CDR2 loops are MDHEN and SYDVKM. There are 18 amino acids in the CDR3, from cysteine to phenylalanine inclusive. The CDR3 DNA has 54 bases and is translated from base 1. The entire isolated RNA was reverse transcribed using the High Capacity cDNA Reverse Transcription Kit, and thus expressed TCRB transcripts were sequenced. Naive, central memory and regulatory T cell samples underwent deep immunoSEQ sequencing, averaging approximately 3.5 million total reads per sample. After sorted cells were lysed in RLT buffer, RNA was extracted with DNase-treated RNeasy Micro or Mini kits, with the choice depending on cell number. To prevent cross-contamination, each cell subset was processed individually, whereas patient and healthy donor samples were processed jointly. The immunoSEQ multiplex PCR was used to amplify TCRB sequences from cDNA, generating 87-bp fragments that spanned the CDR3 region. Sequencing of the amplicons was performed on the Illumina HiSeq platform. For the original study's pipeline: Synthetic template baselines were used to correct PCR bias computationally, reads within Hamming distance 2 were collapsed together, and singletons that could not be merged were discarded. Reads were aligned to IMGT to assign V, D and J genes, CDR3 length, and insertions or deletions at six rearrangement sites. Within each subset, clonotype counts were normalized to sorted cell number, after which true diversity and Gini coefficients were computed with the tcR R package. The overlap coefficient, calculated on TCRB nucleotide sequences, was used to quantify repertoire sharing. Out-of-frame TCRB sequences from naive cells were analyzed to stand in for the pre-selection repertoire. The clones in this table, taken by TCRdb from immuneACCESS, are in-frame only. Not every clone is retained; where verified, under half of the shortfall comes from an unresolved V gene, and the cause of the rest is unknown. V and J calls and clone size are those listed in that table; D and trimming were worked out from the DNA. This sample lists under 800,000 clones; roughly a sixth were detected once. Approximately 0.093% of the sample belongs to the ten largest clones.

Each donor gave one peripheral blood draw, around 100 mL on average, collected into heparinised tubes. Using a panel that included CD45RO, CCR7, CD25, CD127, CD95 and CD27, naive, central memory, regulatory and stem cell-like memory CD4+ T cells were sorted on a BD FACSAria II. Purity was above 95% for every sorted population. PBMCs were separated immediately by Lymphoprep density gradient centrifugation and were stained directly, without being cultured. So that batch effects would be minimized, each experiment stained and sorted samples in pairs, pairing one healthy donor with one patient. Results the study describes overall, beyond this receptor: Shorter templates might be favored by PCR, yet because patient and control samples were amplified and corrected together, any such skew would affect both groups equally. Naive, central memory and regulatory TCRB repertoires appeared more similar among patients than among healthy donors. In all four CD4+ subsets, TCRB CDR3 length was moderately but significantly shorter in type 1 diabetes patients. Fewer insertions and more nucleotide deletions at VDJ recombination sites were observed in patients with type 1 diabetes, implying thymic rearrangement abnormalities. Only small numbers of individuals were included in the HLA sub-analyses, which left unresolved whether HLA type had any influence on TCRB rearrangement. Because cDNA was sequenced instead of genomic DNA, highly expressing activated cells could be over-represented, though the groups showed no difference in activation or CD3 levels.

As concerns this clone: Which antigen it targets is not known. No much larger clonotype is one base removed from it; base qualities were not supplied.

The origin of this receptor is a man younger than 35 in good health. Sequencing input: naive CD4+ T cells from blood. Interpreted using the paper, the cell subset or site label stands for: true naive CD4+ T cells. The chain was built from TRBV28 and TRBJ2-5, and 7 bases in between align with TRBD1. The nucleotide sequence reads TGTGCCAGCAGTTTATCGGTCCGAGGGGGCCGAACTAAAGAGACCCAGTACTTC. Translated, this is CASSLSVRGGRTKETQYF.